This TCR beta chain stems from a study of T cell changes during pregnancy in multiple sclerosis. CDR3 size: 11 residues. Trimming removed 8 bases at V and 12 bases at J, with 16 bases between. Germline loops: CDR1 MRHNA, CDR2 SNTAGT. Sequencing used immunoSEQ multiplex PCR; TCRdb keeps in-frame clones, though not all of them. This table has about 47,000 clones, 90% to 95% appearing once. This rearrangement joins TRBV6-4 to TRBJ1-1, with D possibly matching TRBD1 (6 bases). This receptor was identified in a female donor with multiple sclerosis, enrolled in a pregnancy study. The sample was peripheral blood, taken in the third trimester of pregnancy. The CDR3 nucleotides are TGTGCCAGCGCGGATCAGGGGATTACTTTCTTT. Amino acid sequence: CASADQGITFF.